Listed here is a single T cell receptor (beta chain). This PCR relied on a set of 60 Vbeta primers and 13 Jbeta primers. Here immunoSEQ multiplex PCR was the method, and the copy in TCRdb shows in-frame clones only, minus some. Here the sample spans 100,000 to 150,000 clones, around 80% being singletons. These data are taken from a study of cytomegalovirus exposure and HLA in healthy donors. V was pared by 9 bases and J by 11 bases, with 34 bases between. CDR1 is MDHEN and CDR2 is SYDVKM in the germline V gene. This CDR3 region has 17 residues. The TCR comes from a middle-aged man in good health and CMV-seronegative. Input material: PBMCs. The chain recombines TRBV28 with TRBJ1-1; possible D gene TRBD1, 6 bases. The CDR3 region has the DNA TGTGCCAGTTCGGGGGGCACCCCGTTTACACCAAGCCCACGGGCTTTCTTT. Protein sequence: CASSGGTPFTPSPRAFF. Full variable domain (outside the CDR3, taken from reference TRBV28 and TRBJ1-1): DVKVTQSSRYLVKRTGEKVFLECVQDMDHENMFWYRQDPGLGLRLIYFSYDVKMKEKGDIPEGYSVSREKKERFSLILESASTNQTSMYLCASSGGTPFTPSPRAFFGQGTRLTVV.